This T cell receptor (beta chain) emerged from a study of T-cell reconstitution after alpha-beta-depleted transplantation in children. The V end was cut by 0 bases, the J end by 2 bases, with 9 bases between. Germline-derived CDR1 and CDR2 are SGHRS and YFSETQ. The CDR3 covers 15 residues. Unique molecular identifiers were built into the TCRbeta library. MiXCR, applied by TCRdb to the PCR reads, yields one record per CDR3 protein. The repertoire holds 200,000 to 300,000 distinct CDR3 sequences, with more than 10% as singletons. This clonotype has at least ten counts. This clonotype was sampled from a human donor who donated a stem cell graft to a child with acute lymphoblastic leukemia. This chain links TRBV5-1 with TRBJ2-1, with D possibly being TRBD2 (5 bases). The sequenced sample was PBMCs from the stem cell graft donor, obtained from the stem cell graft. As DNA, the CDR3 is TGCGCCAGCAGCTTGGCGCTAGCCGCCTACAATGAGCAGTTCTTC. It codes for CASSLALAAYNEQFF.